These 25 T cell receptor beta chains were sequenced from one sample in a study of CD8+CD57+ T cells in acquired aplastic anemia. All sequencing subjects had displayed CD8+CD57+ cell expansion on flow cytometry. The template for TCR beta VDJ and CDR3 sequence profiling was genomic DNA. MiXCR, run by TCRdb on the reads, gives a single entry per CDR3 protein. This table holds 400,000 to 600,000 distinct CDR3 sequences, about a third found once. Specimen: sorted CD4+, CD8+, or CD8+CD57+ T cells (not recorded which) from PBMCs. Source of these receptors: a human donor with aplastic anemia.

This clonotype was seen only a few times. This chain joins TRBV5-4 and TRBJ2-3, with D perhaps TRBD1 (6 bases). CDR1 is SGHNT and CDR2 is YYREEE in the germline V gene (reference sequence). This CDR3 comprises 16 residues. V lost 3 bases and J 0 bases, leaving 14 bases between the germline ends. The DNA for the CDR3 is TGTGCCAGCAGCTCTCAATCAGGGGTTAGCACAGATACGCAGTATTTT. This encodes CASSSQSGVSTDTQYF.

As for this clonotype: A read error may account for a junction end that differs from germline. This chain joins TRBV29-1 and TRBJ1-2; 7 nucleotides align to TRBD1. This CDR3 contains 12 residues. CDR1 and CDR2 from the germline V gene are SQVTM and ANQGSEA. The chain's CDR3 is CNVGRDRHGYTF. The CDR3 DNA reads TGCAACGTTGGACGGGACAGACATGGCTACACCTTC.

In its sample, this clonotype was seen a few times. The rearrangement joins TRBV28 to TRBJ2-7; 9 bases are shared with TRBD1. Per germline, CDR1 MDHEN and CDR2 SYDVKM. The CDR3 extends over 14 amino acids. V was pared by 6 bases and J by 3 bases, with 6 bases of the junction left unmatched. DNA for the CDR3: TGTGCCAGCAGACCTCCGGGACAGGGCTACGAGCAGTACTTC. Translating gives CASRPPGQGYEQYF.

CDR3 nucleotides: TGTGCCAGCAGTGTCCTGGATGCTAGCAATCAGCCCCAGCATTTT. This encodes CASSVLDASNQPQHF. The V gene is TRBV2, the J gene TRBJ1-5; no clear D gene. The germline V gene encodes CDR1 SNHLY and CDR2 FYNNEI. Trimming cost V 4 bases and J 0 bases, with 10 bases left between them. There are 15 residues in the CDR3.

Concerning this clonotype itself: The junction differs from germline at one of its ends, possibly a read error. The chain carries TRBV20-1 and TRBJ1-6; 8 bases agree with TRBD1. The CDR3 contains 15 residues. Germline lookup yields CDR1 DFQATT and CDR2 SNEGSKA (reference sequence). This CDR3 is CGARQIQGENSPLHF. CDR3 coding DNA: TGCGGTGCCAGACAGATACAGGGGGAAAATTCACCCCTCCACTTT.

The rearrangement links TRBV9 to TRBJ2-1; TRBD2 matches 14 bases. Germline CDR1 and CDR2: SGDLS and YYNGEE. The CDR3 consists of 16 residues. V was clipped by 2 bases and J by 9 bases; unmatched bases: 7. CDR3 DNA sequence: TGTGCCAGCAGCGTTGGGACTAGCGGGAGTACCGGTGAGCAGTTCTTC. Amino acid sequence: CASSVGTSGSTGEQFF.

The V and J genes are TRBV11-1 and TRBJ1-1; D perhaps matches TRBD1 (6 bases). The CDR3 loop spans 16 amino acids. Germline assignment: CDR1 SGHAT and CDR2 FQDESV (reference sequence). The germline V and J ends were trimmed by 3 bases and 0 bases, with 14 bases remaining between them. As DNA, the CDR3 is TGTGCCAGCAGCTTGGCGGGACAACGAATGAACACTGAAGCTTTCTTT. Encoded protein: CASSLAGQRMNTEAFF.

This clonotype has more than one count but fewer than ten. V gene TRBV9 combines with J gene TRBJ2-4, with 8 bases identical to TRBD2. Germline V gene data show CDR1 as SGDLS and CDR2 as YYNGEE. The CDR3 is 15 residues long. Unmatched junction bases numbered 3, after V lost 0 bases and J lost 4 bases. CDR3 region: CASSVDGTRKNIQYF. Written as DNA, the CDR3 is TGTGCCAGCAGCGTAGACGGGACTAGGAAAAACATTCAGTACTTC. The full variable domain, its missing parts supplied by reference TRBV9 and TRBJ2-4, is DSGVTQTPKHLITATGQRVTLRCSPRSGDLSVYWYQQSLDQGLQFLIQYYNGEERAKGNILERFSAQQFPDLHSELNLSSLELGDSALYFCASSVDGTRKNIQYFGAGTRLSVL.

This chain links TRBV7-2 with TRBJ2-5; 12 nucleotides match TRBD2. J lost 4 bases, V lost 4 bases, and 4 bases had no gene match. Germline CDR1 is SGHTA and CDR2 is FQGNSA. The CDR3 totals 15 residues. The CDR3 reads CASSSQGLAGETQYF. The DNA for the CDR3 is TGTGCCAGCAGCTCCCAGGGACTAGCGGGAGAGACCCAGTACTTC.

In this sample, this clonotype turned up once. Possible read error: a much larger clone is one base away. The chain joins TRBV7-3 to TRBJ1-3, with unresolved D. Trimming pared 3 bases from V and 1 base from J, leaving 10 bases between. Germline CDR1 and CDR2: SGHTA and FQGTGA. The CDR3 runs 15 residues. DNA for the CDR3: TGTGCCAGCAGCTTGGGTACAAGGTCTGGAAACACCATATATTTT. As protein: CASSLGTRSGNTIYF.

V gene TRBV28 combines with J gene TRBJ1-2, with TRBD1 matching over 7 bases. The germline gives CDR1 MDHEN, CDR2 SYDVKM. The CDR3 has 14 residues. Trimming cost V 5 bases and J 6 bases; bases outside gene matches: 9. CDR3 coding DNA: TGTGCCAGCAGTCGGGAGACAGGGCGGCATGGCTACACCTTC. Residues: CASSRETGRHGYTF.

This clonotype has at least ten counts. This chain uses TRBV7-6 with TRBJ2-7; unclear D gene. The V and J ends lost 2 bases and 3 bases respectively, with 14 bases between them. CDR3 length equals 15 residues. Germline CDR1 reads SGHVS; CDR2 reads FNYEAQ. CDR3 sequence: CASSLLPGPDYEQYF. The CDR3 DNA follows: TGTGCCAGCAGCTTACTCCCGGGCCCTGACTACGAGCAGTACTTC.

Note on this clonotype: Germline and junction disagree at one end, which may indicate a read error. This sequence joins TRBV10-3 and TRBJ2-7, with a weak D call TRBD2 (7 bases). The CDR3 totals 15 residues. CDR1 is ENHRY and CDR2 is SYGVKD in the germline V gene. The CDR3 coding sequence is TGTGCCAGCAGTAGGGGGGGGGGGGGAACCTACGAGCAGTACTTC. Its protein is CASSRGGGGTYEQYF.

The V gene is TRBV24-1, the J gene TRBJ2-2; D may match TRBD1 or TRBD2 (5 bases each). Germline V lookup: CDR1 KGHDR, CDR2 SFDVKD. V lost 1 base to trimming and J lost 0 bases, with 8 bases between them. The CDR3 consists of 16 residues. CDR3 sequence reads: CATSDFRGPNTGELFF. DNA for the CDR3: TGTGCCACCAGTGATTTCCGGGGCCCGAACACCGGGGAGCTGTTTTTT.

The rearrangement uses TRBV6-1 and TRBJ2-3, with 7 positions matching TRBD1. Trimming removed 3 bases from V and 2 bases from J; junction bases left unmatched: 8. The CDR3 runs 16 residues. Germline V gives CDR1 MNHNS, CDR2 SASEGT. The CDR3 reads CASSEGTAKYTDTQYF. The CDR3 nucleotides are TGTGCCAGCAGTGAGGGGACAGCCAAATACACAGATACGCAGTATTTT.

This clonotype was seen only once. The genes are TRBV5-1 and TRBJ1-5; 7 bases align to TRBD1. Germline CDR1 is SGHRS and CDR2 is YFSETQ. Unmatched junction bases numbered 10, after V lost 5 bases and J lost 5 bases. This CDR3 is 15 amino acids long. The CDR3 nucleotides read TGCGCCAGCAGATCCGGGACAGTGGGTGATCAGCCCCAGCATTTT. Its protein product is CASRSGTVGDQPQHF.

This clonotype was counted a few times. This chain joins TRBV6-1 and TRBJ2-1; D possibly corresponds to TRBD1 (5 bases). The germline CDR1 and CDR2 sequences are MNHNS and SASEGT. Between the trimmed V and J ends, which lost 6 bases and 9 bases, there was a span of 21 bases. This CDR3 region has 15 residues. CDR3 bases: TGTGCCAGCAGGACGTTCATAAGGGGTCGGATTGAGCAGTTCTTC. It codes for CASRTFIRGRIEQFF.

This chain uses TRBV24-1 with TRBJ1-2; D not certain. The CDR3 sequence is 14 residues long. The V end lost 3 bases, the J end lost 4 bases, and 11 bases lay between the germline ends. CDR1 and CDR2 (germline): KGHDR, SFDVKD. DNA for the CDR3: TGTGCCACCAGTGATGTTACAGAGACCTATGGCTACACCTTC. It specifies CATSDVTETYGYTF.

This clonotype was counted ten times or more. The chain is built from TRBV10-3 and TRBJ2-7, with 10 bases lining up with TRBD1. Germline values: CDR1 ENHRY, CDR2 SYGVKD. J was trimmed by 7 bases and V by 11 bases; bases with no gene match: 8. The CDR3 consists of 12 residues. The DNA of the CDR3 is TGTGCCGCAGGGACAGGGGTAGGTGAGCAGTACTTC. It is translated as CAAGTGVGEQYF.

The chain uses TRBV2 and TRBJ1-5; TRBD1 might be the D (5 bases). The CDR3 has 15 residues. The V and J ends lost 3 bases and 1 base respectively, with 10 bases between them. Germline loops: CDR1 SNHLY, CDR2 FYNNEI. Written as DNA, the CDR3 is TGTGCCAGCAGTGAGAGCAGGGCAAGCAATCAGCCCCAGCATTTT. This sequence encodes CASSESRASNQPQHF.

This chain links TRBV25-1 with TRBJ2-1; weak D call: TRBD1 (5 bases). Germline V gene lookup returns CDR1 MGHDK and CDR2 SYGVNS. Trimming removed 6 bases at V and 0 bases at J, with 12 bases between. The CDR3 spans 15 residues. CDR3 sequence: CASSLAQGSYNEQFF. The CDR3 nucleotides read TGTGCCAGCAGCTTAGCCCAGGGCTCCTACAATGAGCAGTTCTTC. Full variable domain (outside the CDR3, taken from reference TRBV25-1 and TRBJ2-1): EADIYQTPRYLVIGTGKKITLECSQTMGHDKMYWYQQDPGMELHLIHYSYGVNSTEKGDLSSESTVSRIRTEHFPLTLESARPSHTSQYLCASSLAQGSYNEQFFGPGTRLTVL.

This clonotype was seen many times. This chain connects TRBV29-1 to TRBJ1-6, with 7 nucleotides matching TRBD1. Germline V CDR1 and CDR2: SQVTM, ANQGSEA. This CDR3 is 15 amino acids long. V gave up 1 base and J gave up 5 bases; unmatched junction bases: 5. This CDR3 reads CSVEGPGGNNSPLHF. CDR3 coding DNA: TGCAGCGTTGAAGGGCCAGGGGGGAATAATTCACCCCTCCACTTT.

The DNA of the CDR3 is TGTGCCACCAGTGGGTTCGGACAGGATGGCTACACCTTC. Protein: CATSGFGQDGYTF. The V call is TRBV24-1, the J call TRBJ1-2; 7 nucleotides line up with TRBD1. The ends lost 5 bases at V and 6 bases at J; junction bases unmatched: 5. Germline CDR1 and CDR2: KGHDR and SFDVKD. The length of the CDR3 is 13 residues.

This clonotype occurred a few times. The chain couples TRBV6-2 or TRBV6-3 to TRBJ1-1; D unresolved. The germline gives CDR1 MNHEY, CDR2 SVGEGT. V was clipped by 7 bases and J by 0 bases, with 9 bases between them. There are 13 residues in the CDR3. The CDR3 DNA follows: TGTGCCAGCATGGGCATCATGAACACTGAAGCTTTCTTT. Protein sequence: CASMGIMNTEAFF.

The chain employs TRBV6-1 and TRBJ1-6; no clear D. This CDR3 has 15 amino acids. The ends were cut back, 2 bases at V and 9 bases at J, with 14 bases in the middle. The germline gives CDR1 MNHNS, CDR2 SASEGT. DNA of the CDR3: TGTGCCAGCAGTGAATACGGTCCCTCGGTTTCACCCCTCCACTTT. Amino acids: CASSEYGPSVSPLHF.